This section outlines one T cell receptor beta chain sequence together with its context. There is no known antigen for this receptor. The record has no base qualities; no much larger clone is one base away. This entry comes from a study of blood T cell repertoires in COVID-19 (dated by TCRdb to about 2020). Turning to the overall study: Collaborator samples came from the United States, Italy and Spain and covered acute and convalescent phases of COVID-19. The material from the prospective study consisted of cDNA or gDNA derived from T cells, B-cell-depleted T cells, or PBMCs. Deeply sampled blood TCRbeta repertoires from subjects exposed to, actively infected with, or recovered from COVID-19 were included in the dataset. The repertoires were released in a freely available public database intended as a resource for research on the immune response to SARS-CoV-2. Samples were obtained from the ongoing ImmuneRACE study (first 160 participants) and from 950 to 1,500 subjects provided by 6 global collaborators. The sample metadata nearly always contained a de-identified subject ID, COVID-19 status, age in years and sex. Where available, HLA class I and class II types were obtained from metadata supplied by the sample provider rather than from assay-based typing. Paper-wide results and their limitations: The amount of clinical and demographic metadata varied by source and participant and was provided uncurated.

Each collaborating institution followed its own protocols to collect whole blood in K2EDTA tubes. For TCRbeta analysis, collaborators shipped samples as frozen whole blood, isolated PBMCs, or DNA extracted from either of those sample types. TCRbeta CDR3 regions were amplified from genomic DNA by means of the immunoSEQ Assay, a bias-controlled multiplex PCR. Per the original workflow: The number of nucleated cells in each sample was estimated from the amplification of reference gene primers within the assay. To quantify the absolute abundance of each unique TCRbeta CDR3 rearrangement, sequence reads were collapsed and filtered. For each sample, productive Simpson clonality was calculated as the square root of Simpson's diversity index across productive rearrangements. In its TCRdb copy, this immuneACCESS table keeps in-frame sequences only and misses some clones. Where compared with another copy, unresolved V genes explain less than half of these, and the others have no known cause. Clone size and V and J calls were adopted from that table, with D and trimming inferred from the DNA. This sample gives about 13,000 clones in total; roughly 78% of them show up just once. The biggest ten clones account for approximately 34% of the sample.

The origin of this receptor is a human donor in a cohort sampled during active COVID-19. The sequencing sample was made of peripheral blood.

The DNA is TGCGCCAGCAGCGTGGACAGGGGAGTTTGGACTGAAGCTTTCTTT. It encodes CASSVDRGVWTEAFF. The sequence joins TRBV4-3 to TRBJ1-1; TRBD1 aligns with 9 central bases. The CDR3 covers 15 residues, taking in both the cysteine and the phenylalanine. Left in the record is the CDR3 DNA by itself, 45 bases read in frame from the first base. Here V drops 5 bases and J drops 5 bases, and the junction holds 9 bases not matched to any gene. CDR1 and CDR2, looked up from the germline V gene, are LGHNA and YSLEER.